This entry features one T cell receptor (beta chain) sequence. Antigen specificity is unknown. The entry originates in a study of vaccination and CD4 T cells after COVID-19. Turning to the study itself: According to the study, participants were given two doses of BNT162b2 or mRNA-1273 vaccine. Post-diagnosis, post-COVID samples were collected after a median approximately 100 days, ranging 35 to 161. Investigators stimulated cells with overlapping spike peptides drawn from SARS-CoV-2, HCoV-NL63, HCoV-OC43 and HCoV-229E.

Cultured CD4+ T-cell DNA underwent Oncomine TCR Beta short-read sequencing. TCRdb used MiXCR to reprocess the PCR reads, holding one entry per CDR3 protein. The sample lists about 4,000 distinct CDR3 sequences; less than 55% were seen once. The germline gives CDR1 DFQATT, CDR2 SNEGSKA (reference sequence). The CDR3 contains 14 residues. V lost 0 bases and J 4 bases, leaving 12 bases between the germline ends. The treatment here: roughly 10-day PBMC culture with coronavirus spike peptide pools or control peptides (ViraFEST assay). The authors swapped half the medium for fresh IL-2 medium on days 3 and 7.

The chain employs TRBV20-1 and TRBJ1-2, with D perhaps matching TRBD1 (6 bases). This receptor was obtained from a human donor who had recovered from COVID-19. Sequences were obtained from CD4+ T cells from blood, cultured in vitro. The DNA of the CDR3 is TGCAGTGCTAGAGATAGGGCGGGGGCCTATGGCTACACCTTC. Residues: CSARDRAGAYGYTF.